A selection of T cell receptor beta chains follows, all from one sample in a study of cytomegalovirus exposure and HLA in healthy donors. TCRdb's copy holds only in-frame clones and misses some; the assay was immunoSEQ multiplex PCR. The data show about 100,000 clones, around 72% seen once. Material for sequencing was PBMCs. The source is a woman aged 40 to 50 in good health and CMV-seropositive. CDR3s include the opening cysteine and the closing phenylalanine or tryptophan. The D gene is left open where the match is weak. Clone size is given for some rows only: seen once, a few or many times, or a class if the clone is expanded.

d_call: TRBD1; j_call: TRBJ1-1; clone_size: .; v_call: TRBV19; cdr3_aa: CASRADRGRGDTEAFF; cdr3_nt: TGTGCCAGTAGGGCCGACAGGGGGCGAGGCGACACTGAAGCTTTCTTT
d_call: .; j_call: TRBJ2-2; clone_size: .; v_call: TRBV9; cdr3_aa: CASSPRQVNTGELFF; cdr3_nt: TGTGCCAGCAGCCCTAGACAGGTCAACACCGGGGAGCTGTTTTTT
d_call: TRBD1; j_call: TRBJ2-7; clone_size: .; v_call: TRBV6-6; cdr3_aa: CASSNLGTEVYEQYF; cdr3_nt: TGTGCCAGCAGTAACTTAGGGACAGAAGTTTACGAGCAGTACTTC
d_call: TRBD1; j_call: TRBJ1-1; clone_size: .; v_call: TRBV18; cdr3_aa: CASSPPATGGNGAFF; cdr3_nt: TGTGCCAGCTCACCACCTGCGACAGGGGGCAACGGAGCTTTCTTT
d_call: TRBD1; j_call: TRBJ2-7; clone_size: .; v_call: TRBV4-3; cdr3_aa: CASSQTMTGGNEQYF; cdr3_nt: TGCGCCAGCAGCCAAACCATGACAGGGGGCAACGAGCAGTACTTC
d_call: TRBD1; j_call: TRBJ2-7; clone_size: few; v_call: TRBV7-8; cdr3_aa: CASSSVLTGGSYEQYF; cdr3_nt: TGTGCCAGCAGCTCGGTCCTCACAGGGGGCTCCTACGAGCAGTACTTC
d_call: .; j_call: TRBJ1-2; clone_size: .; v_call: TRBV9; cdr3_aa: CASSVGGRRDGYTF; cdr3_nt: TGTGCCAGCAGCGTAGGAGGGAGACGGGATGGCTACACCTTC
d_call: .; j_call: TRBJ2-1; clone_size: .; v_call: TRBV7-3; cdr3_aa: CASSPRGGSSYNEQFF; cdr3_nt: TGTGCCAGCAGCCCTCGTGGCGGAAGTTCCTACAATGAGCAGTTCTTC
d_call: .; j_call: TRBJ1-2; clone_size: few; v_call: TRBV9; cdr3_aa: CASSLQGYGYTF; cdr3_nt: TGTGCCAGCAGCCTACAGGGATATGGCTACACCTTC
d_call: .; j_call: TRBJ1-5; clone_size: .; v_call: TRBV6-5; cdr3_aa: CASSYSFTADQHF; cdr3_nt: TGTGCCAGCAGTTACTCGTTTACGGCGGACCAGCATTTT
d_call: TRBD1; j_call: TRBJ1-2; clone_size: .; v_call: TRBV7-3; cdr3_aa: CASSEGQNYGYTF; cdr3_nt: TGTGCCAGCAGCGAGGGACAGAACTATGGCTACACCTTC
d_call: .; j_call: TRBJ1-2; clone_size: few; v_call: TRBV30; cdr3_aa: CAWSHLRGQNTF; cdr3_nt: TGTGCCTGGAGTCACCTAAGGGGCCAAAACACCTTC
d_call: .; j_call: TRBJ2-3; clone_size: .; v_call: TRBV6-1; cdr3_aa: CASKEGAAPTDTQYF; cdr3_nt: TGTGCCAGCAAGGAGGGCGCCGCCCCCACAGATACGCAGTATTTT
d_call: TRBD2; j_call: TRBJ2-7; clone_size: .; v_call: TRBV13; cdr3_aa: CASSVSGDSYEQYF; cdr3_nt: TGTGCCAGCAGCGTTAGCGGGGATTCCTACGAGCAGTACTTC
d_call: .; j_call: TRBJ1-1; clone_size: few; v_call: TRBV10-3; cdr3_aa: CAITLDMNTEAFF; cdr3_nt: TGTGCCATCACTTTGGACATGAACACTGAAGCTTTCTTT
d_call: .; j_call: TRBJ2-5; clone_size: .; v_call: TRBV11-2; cdr3_aa: CASSPGWGPQETQYF; cdr3_nt: TGTGCCAGCAGCCCCGGGTGGGGGCCTCAAGAGACCCAGTACTTC
d_call: .; j_call: TRBJ1-1; clone_size: few; v_call: TRBV30; cdr3_aa: CAWVTRFSSTKTRNTEAFF; cdr3_nt: TGTGCCTGGGTGACCCGATTTAGCAGCACCAAAACCCGCAACACTGAAGCTTTCTTT
d_call: TRBD2; j_call: TRBJ2-5; clone_size: once; v_call: TRBV29-1; cdr3_aa: CSVGEGETQYF; cdr3_nt: TGCAGCGTGGGGGAGGGAGAGACCCAGTACTTC
d_call: TRBD1; j_call: TRBJ1-2; clone_size: few; v_call: TRBV28; cdr3_aa: CASRAAGGFNYGYTF; cdr3_nt: TGTGCCAGCAGGGCAGCAGGGGGCTTTAACTATGGCTACACCTTC
d_call: TRBD1; j_call: TRBJ1-2; clone_size: .; v_call: TRBV4-1; cdr3_aa: CASSQGDVAGGVYGYTF; cdr3_nt: TGCGCCAGCAGCCAAGGTGATGTGGCAGGGGGAGTCTATGGCTACACCTTC
d_call: .; j_call: TRBJ2-1; clone_size: .; v_call: TRBV30; cdr3_aa: CAWSVDGGPYNEQFF; cdr3_nt: TGTGCCTGGAGTGTTGACGGGGGACCCTACAATGAGCAGTTCTTC
d_call: .; j_call: TRBJ1-4; clone_size: .; v_call: TRBV6-5; cdr3_aa: CASSLYREDEKLFF; cdr3_nt: TGTGCCAGCAGCCTTTACAGGGAAGATGAAAAACTGTTTTTT
d_call: .; j_call: TRBJ2-3; clone_size: .; v_call: TRBV30; cdr3_aa: CAWTLGQSAQYF; cdr3_nt: TGTGCCTGGACCCTGGGCCAGTCGGCGCAGTATTTT
d_call: .; j_call: TRBJ1-1; clone_size: .; v_call: TRBV9; cdr3_aa: CASSPQARDVTAEAFF; cdr3_nt: TGTGCCAGCAGCCCCCAGGCCAGGGATGTTACCGCTGAAGCTTTCTTT
d_call: .; j_call: TRBJ1-1; clone_size: .; v_call: TRBV6-5; cdr3_aa: CASSAYTEAFF; cdr3_nt: TGTGCCAGCAGTGCGTACACTGAAGCTTTCTTT
d_call: TRBD1; j_call: TRBJ1-4; clone_size: few; v_call: TRBV18; cdr3_aa: CASSPLAGGKSNEKLFF; cdr3_nt: TGTGCCAGCTCACCACTCGCAGGGGGGAAAAGCAATGAAAAACTGTTTTTT
d_call: TRBD1; j_call: TRBJ2-5; clone_size: .; v_call: TRBV2; cdr3_aa: CASSAMTGEETQYF; cdr3_nt: TGTGCCAGCAGTGCGATGACAGGGGAAGAGACCCAGTACTTC
d_call: TRBD2; j_call: TRBJ2-5; clone_size: .; v_call: TRBV29-1; cdr3_aa: CSVQDGAGGWETQYF; cdr3_nt: TGCAGCGTGCAAGACGGTGCGGGGGGGTGGGAGACCCAGTACTTC
d_call: .; j_call: TRBJ2-7; clone_size: .; v_call: TRBV19; cdr3_aa: CASSIVGNEQYF; cdr3_nt: TGTGCCAGTAGTATTGTCGGGAACGAGCAGTACTTC
d_call: .; j_call: TRBJ1-4; clone_size: .; v_call: TRBV7-2; cdr3_aa: CASSLRTVNEKLFF; cdr3_nt: TGTGCCAGCAGCTTACGGACAGTTAATGAAAAACTGTTTTTT
d_call: .; j_call: TRBJ2-7; clone_size: .; v_call: TRBV4-3; cdr3_aa: CASSQVLSHAYEQYF; cdr3_nt: TGCGCCAGCAGCCAAGTACTATCCCACGCCTACGAGCAGTACTTC
d_call: .; j_call: TRBJ2-2; clone_size: .; v_call: TRBV4-3; cdr3_aa: CASSLVGSGELFF; cdr3_nt: TGCGCCAGCAGCCTCGTGGGGAGCGGGGAGCTGTTTTTT
d_call: TRBD1; j_call: TRBJ2-7; clone_size: .; v_call: TRBV5-6; cdr3_aa: CASSATGGAYEQYF; cdr3_nt: TGTGCCAGCAGCGCGACAGGGGGCGCGTACGAGCAGTACTTC
d_call: .; j_call: TRBJ2-7; clone_size: few; v_call: TRBV5-6; cdr3_aa: CASSPTGTLSYEQYF; cdr3_nt: TGTGCCAGCAGCCCGACCGGGACACTCTCCTACGAGCAGTACTTC
d_call: .; j_call: TRBJ2-5; clone_size: once; v_call: TRBV5-4; cdr3_aa: CASSSGVGVQETQYF; cdr3_nt: TGTGCCAGCAGCTCGGGGGTGGGCGTCCAAGAGACCCAGTACTTC
d_call: TRBD2; j_call: TRBJ2-7; clone_size: .; v_call: TRBV5-1; cdr3_aa: CASSRDRGGEQYF; cdr3_nt: TGCGCCAGCAGCAGGGACCGGGGGGGCGAGCAGTACTTC
d_call: TRBD2; j_call: TRBJ2-3; clone_size: .; v_call: TRBV7-2; cdr3_aa: CASSSGGGRDTQYF; cdr3_nt: TGTGCCAGCAGCTCCGGGGGGGGAAGAGATACGCAGTATTTT
d_call: .; j_call: TRBJ1-4; clone_size: once; v_call: TRBV7-8; cdr3_aa: CASNTGGGRATNEKLFF; cdr3_nt: TGTGCCAGCAACACGGGGGGCGGGCGTGCAACTAATGAAAAACTGTTTTTT
d_call: TRBD2; j_call: TRBJ2-3; clone_size: .; v_call: TRBV7-3; cdr3_aa: CASSLVPSGATDTQYF; cdr3_nt: TGTGCCAGCAGCTTAGTTCCCAGCGGGGCCACAGATACGCAGTATTTT
d_call: .; j_call: TRBJ2-3; clone_size: .; v_call: TRBV14; cdr3_aa: CASSTAGSYIHTQYF; cdr3_nt: TGTGCCAGCAGCACCGCCGGGTCCTATATTCATACGCAGTATTTT
d_call: TRBD1; j_call: TRBJ1-1; clone_size: few; v_call: TRBV27; cdr3_aa: CASSLQGARPNTEAFF; cdr3_nt: TGTGCCAGCAGCCTACAGGGGGCGAGGCCAAACACTGAAGCTTTCTTT
d_call: TRBD2; j_call: TRBJ2-2; clone_size: .; v_call: TRBV29-1; cdr3_aa: CSVRAGGDAGELFF; cdr3_nt: TGCAGCGTCCGGGCGGGGGGAGACGCCGGGGAGCTGTTTTTT